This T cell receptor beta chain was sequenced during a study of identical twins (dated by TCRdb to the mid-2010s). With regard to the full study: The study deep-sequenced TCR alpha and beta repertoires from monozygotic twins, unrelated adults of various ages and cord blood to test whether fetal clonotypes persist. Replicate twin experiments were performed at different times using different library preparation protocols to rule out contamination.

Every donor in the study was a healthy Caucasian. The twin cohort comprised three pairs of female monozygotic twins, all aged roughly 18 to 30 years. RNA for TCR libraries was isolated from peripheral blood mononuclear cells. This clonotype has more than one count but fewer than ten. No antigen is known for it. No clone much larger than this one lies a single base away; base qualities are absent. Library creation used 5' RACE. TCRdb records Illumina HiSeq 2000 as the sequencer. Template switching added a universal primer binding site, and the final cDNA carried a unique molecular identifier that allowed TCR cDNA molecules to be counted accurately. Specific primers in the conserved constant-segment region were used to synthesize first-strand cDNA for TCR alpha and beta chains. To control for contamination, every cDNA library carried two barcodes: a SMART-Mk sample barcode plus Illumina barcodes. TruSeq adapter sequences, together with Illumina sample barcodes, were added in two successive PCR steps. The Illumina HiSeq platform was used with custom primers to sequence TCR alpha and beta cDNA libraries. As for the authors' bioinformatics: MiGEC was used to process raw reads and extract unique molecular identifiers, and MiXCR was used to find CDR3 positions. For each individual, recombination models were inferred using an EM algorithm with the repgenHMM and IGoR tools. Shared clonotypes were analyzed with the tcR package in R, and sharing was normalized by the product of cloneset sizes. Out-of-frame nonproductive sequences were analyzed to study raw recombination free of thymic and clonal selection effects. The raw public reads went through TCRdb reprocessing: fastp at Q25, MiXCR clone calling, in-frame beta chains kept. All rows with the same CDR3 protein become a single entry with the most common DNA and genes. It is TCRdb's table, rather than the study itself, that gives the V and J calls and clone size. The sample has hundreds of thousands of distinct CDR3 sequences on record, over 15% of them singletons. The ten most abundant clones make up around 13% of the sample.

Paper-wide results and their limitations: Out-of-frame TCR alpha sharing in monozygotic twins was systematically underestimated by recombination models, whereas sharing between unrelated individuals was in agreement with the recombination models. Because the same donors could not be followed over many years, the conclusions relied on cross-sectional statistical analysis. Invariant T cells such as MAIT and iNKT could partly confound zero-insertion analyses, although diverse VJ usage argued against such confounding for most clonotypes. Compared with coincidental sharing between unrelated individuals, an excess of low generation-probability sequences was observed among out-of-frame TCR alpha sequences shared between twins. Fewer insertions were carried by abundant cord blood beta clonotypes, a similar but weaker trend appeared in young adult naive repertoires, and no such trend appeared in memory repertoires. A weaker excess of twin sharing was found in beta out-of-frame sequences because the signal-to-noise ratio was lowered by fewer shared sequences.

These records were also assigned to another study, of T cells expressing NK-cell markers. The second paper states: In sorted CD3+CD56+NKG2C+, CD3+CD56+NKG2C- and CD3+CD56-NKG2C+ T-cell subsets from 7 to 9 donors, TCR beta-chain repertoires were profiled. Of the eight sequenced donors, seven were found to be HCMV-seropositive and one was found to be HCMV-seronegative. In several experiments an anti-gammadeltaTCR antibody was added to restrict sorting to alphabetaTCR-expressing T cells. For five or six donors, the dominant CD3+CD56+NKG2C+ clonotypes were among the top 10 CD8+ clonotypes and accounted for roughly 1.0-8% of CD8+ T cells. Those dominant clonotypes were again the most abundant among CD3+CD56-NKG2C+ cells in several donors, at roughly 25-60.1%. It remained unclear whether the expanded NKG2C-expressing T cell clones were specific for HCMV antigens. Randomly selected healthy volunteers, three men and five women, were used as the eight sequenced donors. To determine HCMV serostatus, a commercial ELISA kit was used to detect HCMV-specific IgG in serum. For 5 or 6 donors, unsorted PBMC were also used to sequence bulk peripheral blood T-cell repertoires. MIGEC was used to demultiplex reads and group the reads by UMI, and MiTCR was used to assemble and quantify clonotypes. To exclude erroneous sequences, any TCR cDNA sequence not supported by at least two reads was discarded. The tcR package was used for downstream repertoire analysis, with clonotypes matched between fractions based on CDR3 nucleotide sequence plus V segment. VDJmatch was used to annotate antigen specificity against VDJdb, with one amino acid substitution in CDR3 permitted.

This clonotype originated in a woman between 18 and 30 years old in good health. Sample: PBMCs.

The CDR3 region: CAISVPGLEYNEQFF. The base sequence is TGTGCCATCAGTGTACCGGGACTGGAGTACAATGAGCAGTTCTTC. The chain employs TRBV10-3 and TRBJ2-1, and TRBD2 may be the D gene, going by 6 matching bases. V lost 4 bases and J lost 4 bases; the stretch between them is 14 bases long. The CDR3 starts with the cysteine, ends with the phenylalanine, and has 15 residues. Just the 45-base CDR3 DNA is kept, in frame starting at base 1. As encoded in the germline V gene, CDR1 is ENHRY while CDR2 is SYGVKD.